This TCR beta chain was sequenced during a study of control samples from healthy donors and cancer patients. Only in-frame clones appear in the TCRdb table, and some are missing; sequencing was by immunoSEQ multiplex PCR. In the table there are 80,000 or so clones, around 94% of which are singletons. This clone appeared a few times. Trimming at V came to 4 bases and at J to 8 bases, leaving 6 bases not matched to a gene. This CDR3 is 13 amino acids long. Germline-derived CDR1 and CDR2 are SGHDT and YYEEEE. Sequenced input: blood. The chain links TRBV5-6 to TRBJ1-2, with 9 bases fitting TRBD1. This receptor was obtained from a woman aged 55-70 years in good health. CDR3 in amino acids: CASSVLTGGGYTF. The CDR3 nucleotides are TGTGCCAGCAGCGTACTGACAGGGGGAGGCTACACCTTC.